This T cell receptor beta chain is from a study of shared clonotypes between healthy human individuals. The wider study: A couple of women and a few men aged 18 to 49 made up the donors. CD8 memory received one plate per donor, CD8 naive two, CD4 memory three and CD4 naive three.

Replicate sorted-subset PCRs were loaded with 150 to 250 ng DNA, about 31,000 T cell genomes. Generated by immunoSEQ multiplex PCR, the TCRdb table keeps only in-frame clones and is missing some. The sample includes roughly 2.6 million clones, around 94% seen only once; the top ten take over 0.12%. Details on this clone: Its antigen is as yet unknown.

The germline V and J ends were trimmed by 6 bases and 5 bases, with 10 bases remaining between them. This CDR3 is 12 amino acids long. Germline CDR1 KGHSH, CDR2 LQKENI. Study-level points and caveats: Among donors, sharing of clonotypes was expected to be affected by sequencing depth.

The chain combines TRBV18 with TRBJ2-5; no clear D gene. The clonotype originates from a man between 18 and 29 years old in good health. The sequencing input was naive CD4+ T cells sorted from blood. Subset here: CD45RA+ positively selected. The CDR3 sequence is CASSTASETQYF. CDR3 coding DNA: TGTGCCAGCTCTACGGCCTCGGAGACCCAGTACTTC.